The 30 T cell receptor beta chains given below trace back to one sample, sequenced in a study of cytomegalovirus exposure and HLA in healthy donors. The PCR used 60 Vbeta and 13 Jbeta primers. Assay used: immunoSEQ multiplex PCR; TCRdb lists only in-frame clones, some missing. The sample contains roughly 100,000 clones, more than 65% of which appear only once. Material: PBMCs. These receptors were taken from a boy younger than 18 in good health and CMV-seronegative.

Turning to this clone: Other DNA sequences within the sample encode an identical CDR3. V and J are TRBV10-3 and TRBJ2-7; D is possibly TRBD1 (5 bases). V was cut by 0 bases and J by 1 base, with 7 bases left in between. The germline V gene has CDR1 ENHRY and CDR2 SYGVKD. The CDR3 has 14 amino acids. CDR3 in amino acids: CAISESRESYEQYF. CDR3 nucleotide sequence: TGTGCCATCAGTGAGTCCAGGGAATCCTACGAGCAGTACTTC.

This chain connects TRBV19 to TRBJ2-7; D perhaps matches TRBD1 (5 bases). V lost 4 bases and J 3 bases, leaving 7 bases between the germline ends. CDR3 length equals 12 residues. CDR1 is LNHDA and CDR2 is SQIVND in the germline V gene (reference sequence). This chain's CDR3 is CASSTRGYEQYF. CDR3 coding DNA: TGTGCCAGTAGTACTAGGGGCTACGAGCAGTACTTC.

Note on this clone: Additional DNA sequences in this sample encode the identical CDR3. The rearrangement links TRBV7-8 to TRBJ1-1; D uncertain. Trimming removed 2 bases from V and 0 bases from J, with 7 bases in between. This CDR3 spans 14 amino acids. Germline V gene data show CDR1 as SGHVS and CDR2 as FQNEAQ. The DNA of the CDR3 is TGTGCCAGCAGCTTACGAGGGCTGAACACTGAAGCTTTCTTT. Translation: CASSLRGLNTEAFF.

This clone was observed a few times. The rearrangement joins TRBV28 to TRBJ1-2; TRBD1 matches at 9 bases. After removal of 4 bases from V and 8 bases from J, the junction contained 8 bases not matched to a gene. Looked up from germline, CDR1 is MDHEN and CDR2 is SYDVKM. The length of the CDR3 is 14 residues. DNA of the CDR3: TGTGCCAGCAGTTCCCACCGGACAGGGGAGGGCTACACCTTC. Translating gives CASSSHRTGEGYTF.

J is TRBJ2-5 and V is TRBV5-4, with 12 bases aligning to TRBD2. Trimming cost V 2 bases and J 0 bases; bases outside gene matches: 8. The CDR3 extends over 18 amino acids. Germline V lookup: CDR1 SGHNT, CDR2 YYREEE (reference sequence). The CDR3 loop is CASSFTLAGGSYQETQYF. The CDR3 DNA reads as TGTGCCAGCAGCTTCACACTAGCGGGGGGTTCGTACCAAGAGACCCAGTACTTC.

J is TRBJ1-2 and V is TRBV7-6, with TRBD1 matching 7 bases. From germline, CDR1 is SGHVS and CDR2 FNYEAQ. The trim removed 2 bases at V and 8 bases at J, leaving 8 bases unmatched. The CDR3 has 14 residues. The CDR3 spells CASSLIDRAEGYTF. CDR3 sequence (DNA): TGTGCCAGCAGCTTAATCGACAGGGCAGAGGGCTACACCTTC.

This chain uses TRBV30 with TRBJ2-3, with a weak D call TRBD1 (5 bases). The V and J ends lost 4 bases and 0 bases respectively, with 17 bases between them. The CDR3 is 16 residues long. Germline V gene sequence: CDR1 GTSNPN, CDR2 SVGIG (reference sequence). The CDR3 sequence: CAWIPWGSHSTDTQYF. CDR3 nucleotide sequence: TGTGCCTGGATACCCTGGGGCAGCCACAGCACAGATACGCAGTATTTT.

The chain has TRBV7-2 and TRBJ1-5, with TRBD1 as a possible D gene (6 bases). In germline, CDR1 is SGHTA, CDR2 FQGNSA. Trimming took 1 base from V and 7 from J, leaving 11 bases between them. The CDR3 extends over 14 amino acids. CDR3 region: CASSLEGEGQPQHF. The CDR3, as DNA: TGTGCCAGCAGCTTAGAGGGGGAAGGGCAGCCCCAGCATTTT.

V gene TRBV7-2 combines with J gene TRBJ1-1, with a possible D match to TRBD1 (6 bases). V lost 8 bases and J 3 bases, leaving 13 bases between the germline ends. This CDR3 has 13 amino acids. Germline V gene data show CDR1 as SGHTA and CDR2 as FQGNSA. The CDR3 sequence is CASANRAYTEAFF. In nucleotides, the CDR3 is TGTGCCAGCGCAAACAGGGCATACACTGAAGCTTTCTTT.

This clone has a single count. The chain recombines TRBV5-4 with TRBJ1-2; D not certain. V lost 4 bases to trimming and J lost 4 bases, with 17 bases between them. Per the germline V gene, CDR1 is SGHNT and CDR2 is YYREEE (reference sequence). This CDR3 region has 15 residues. The CDR3 DNA reads as TGTGCCAGCAGCCCAGTATCGGAGGGCCCCTATGGCTACACCTTC. Translating gives CASSPVSEGPYGYTF. The full variable domain, with the rest looked up from reference TRBV5-4 and TRBJ1-2, is ETGVTQSPTHLIKTRGQQVTLRCSSQSGHNTVSWYQQALGQGPQFIFQYYREEENGRGNFPPRFSGLQFPNYSSELNVNALELDDSALYLCASSPVSEGPYGYTFGSGTRLTVV.

This clone appeared a few times. The rearrangement uses TRBV2 and TRBJ1-2; possible D gene TRBD1, 5 bases. The length of the CDR3 is 16 residues. Trimming shortened V by 7 bases and J by 4 bases, and 22 bases separated the two germline ends. Per germline, CDR1 SNHLY and CDR2 FYNNEI. DNA for the CDR3: TGTGCCAGCATCCGGCAGGGTAGCCCTGTCGTCTATGGCTACACCTTC. This translates into CASIRQGSPVVYGYTF.

The V gene is TRBV9, the J gene TRBJ2-3; TRBD2 might be the D (7 bases). This CDR3 has 16 residues. Germline V gene data show CDR1 as SGDLS and CDR2 as YYNGEE. V lost 0 bases and J 5 bases, leaving 16 bases between the germline ends. The CDR3 loop is CASSVEGGPLGDTQYF. The CDR3 DNA reads as TGTGCCAGCAGCGTAGAGGGGGGGCCACTAGGAGATACGCAGTATTTT.

The rearrangement links TRBV2 to TRBJ1-1; 12 bases fit TRBD1. The V gene end was trimmed by 6 bases and the J gene end by 1 base; junction bases not matched to a gene: 12. The germline V gene has CDR1 SNHLY and CDR2 FYNNEI. The CDR3 covers 18 residues. The CDR3 DNA follows: TGTGCCAGCAGGGCAACAACCGGGACAGGGGGCGGGAACACTGAAGCTTTCTTT. Protein product: CASRATTGTGGGNTEAFF.

The chain carries TRBV7-2 and TRBJ2-7; D is possibly TRBD1 (5 bases). V was pared by 1 base and J by 6 bases, with 13 bases between. Germline V gene sequence: CDR1 SGHTA, CDR2 FQGNSA. The CDR3 length is 14 residues. The CDR3 spells CASSLVATDLEQYF. Written as DNA, the CDR3 is TGTGCCAGCAGCTTAGTGGCGACAGACCTCGAGCAGTACTTC.

The chain uses TRBV9 and TRBJ1-4; 8 bases are shared with TRBD1. V lost 3 bases and J lost 7; bases outside the gene matches: 5. The CDR3 runs 14 residues. From germline, CDR1 is SGDLS and CDR2 YYNGEE. This CDR3 is CASSATGVGEKLFF. CDR3 bases: TGTGCCAGCAGCGCGACAGGGGTGGGTGAAAAACTGTTTTTT.

This chain joins TRBV5-6 and TRBJ2-7; D might be TRBD1 (8 bases). The CDR3 contains 13 residues. V was pared by 5 bases and J by 4 bases, with 13 bases between. The V gene's germline CDR1 is SGHDT and CDR2 YYEEEE. DNA of the CDR3: TGTGCCAGCAGACAGGGGGGGCCGTACGAGCAGTACTTC. This translates into CASRQGGPYEQYF.

A few counts support this clone. The genes are TRBV7-9 and TRBJ2-7, with TRBD1 matching over 7 bases. The ends lost 5 bases at V and 4 bases at J; junction bases unmatched: 11. Germline-derived CDR1 and CDR2 are SEHNR and FQNEAQ (reference sequence). The CDR3 is 15 residues long. Here the CDR3 reads CASSPLQGTAYEQYF. In DNA, the CDR3 is TGTGCCAGCAGCCCATTACAGGGGACAGCTTACGAGCAGTACTTC.

The chain links TRBV30 to TRBJ1-6; D remains unclear. Germline V gene sequence: CDR1 GTSNPN, CDR2 SVGIG (reference sequence). Between the trimmed V and J ends, which lost 4 bases and 5 bases, there was a span of 18 bases. The CDR3 totals 16 residues. CDR3: CAWTMESIINNSPLHF. Written as DNA, the CDR3 is TGTGCCTGGACGATGGAGAGTATAATAAATAATTCACCCCTCCACTTT.

V gene TRBV14 combines with J gene TRBJ2-7; TRBD1 aligns across 7 bases. Germline V CDR1 and CDR2: SGHDN, FVKESK. The CDR3 consists of 12 residues. V trimming: 5 bases; J trimming: 4 bases; junction bases outside the gene matches: 2. The CDR3, as DNA: TGTGCCAGCAGCGTGACAGGGTACGAGCAGTACTTC. Its translation is CASSVTGYEQYF.

This sequence joins TRBV5-1 and TRBJ2-7, with 9 bases matching TRBD2. Germline V CDR1 and CDR2: SGHRS, YFSETQ. V lost 0 bases to trimming and J lost 6 bases; unmatched junction nucleotides: 4. This CDR3 region has 14 residues. DNA for the CDR3: TGCGCCAGCAGCTTGGGACTAGCGGACGGCGAGCAGTACTTC. Its translation is CASSLGLADGEQYF. Combining the CDR3 with reference TRBV5-1 and TRBJ2-7 gives the whole variable domain KAGVTQTPRYLIKTRGQQVTLSCSPISGHRSVSWYQQTPGQGLQFLFEYFSETQRNKGNFPGRFSGRQFSNSRSEMNVSTLELGDSALYLCASSLGLADGEQYFGPGTRLTVT.

The V gene is TRBV2, the J gene TRBJ1-4, with D possibly TRBD1 on 5 matching bases. Trimming took 4 bases from V and 2 from J, leaving 11 bases between them. The CDR3 is 15 amino acids. The germline CDR1 and CDR2 sequences are SNHLY and FYNNEI. The CDR3 bases are TGTGCCAGCAGTGCTGTCGCAGGGACTAATGAAAAACTGTTTTTT. Amino acids: CASSAVAGTNEKLFF.

V gene TRBV21-1 combines with J gene TRBJ2-7; the table's D call, TRBD2, was not checked against the DNA. TRBV21-1 is shown as a pseudogene. There are 15 residues in the CDR3. This CDR3 reads CASSKDEWEGHEQYF. The CDR3 DNA follows: TGTGCCAGCAGCAAAGATGAGTGGGAGGGCCACGAGCAGTACTTC.

This clone has a single count. Germline and junction disagree at one end, which may indicate a read error. The V call is TRBV27, the J call TRBJ2-7; unclear D gene. Germline-derived CDR1 and CDR2 are MNHEY and SMNVEV (reference sequence). The CDR3 consists of 13 residues. The CDR3 sequence is CASNLNTIYEQYF. Written as DNA, the CDR3 is TGTGCCAGCAATTTAAACACGATCTACGAGCAGTACTTC.

This clone was detected only a few times. J is TRBJ1-4 and V is TRBV9; D call uncertain. V dropped 2 bases and J dropped 8 bases, with 13 bases sitting between them. The CDR3 is 14 amino acids. Germline-derived CDR1 and CDR2 are SGDLS and YYNGEE. This CDR3 reads CASSVTVRGEKLFF. The CDR3 bases are TGTGCCAGCAGCGTTACAGTTCGAGGGGAAAAACTGTTTTTT.

A remark on this clone: This sample includes further DNA sequences coding for the same CDR3. The J gene is TRBJ2-1, the V gene TRBV6-1, with 12 bases matching TRBD2. CDR3 size: 15 residues. V gave up 2 bases and J gave up 4 bases; unmatched junction bases: 0. Germline assignment: CDR1 MNHNS and CDR2 SASEGT. The CDR3 region has the DNA TGTGCCAGCAGTGAACTAGCGGGAGGGTACAATGAGCAGTTCTTC. Translated, it gives CASSELAGGYNEQFF.

This chain links TRBV7-9 with TRBJ1-1; D is unclear. The CDR3 contains 13 residues. V was shortened by 5 bases and J by 1 base, with 8 bases between the two germline ends. Germline-derived CDR1 and CDR2 are SEHNR and FQNEAQ (reference sequence). This CDR3 is CASSPGGNTEAFF. The CDR3 DNA follows: TGTGCCAGCAGCCCGGGAGGGAACACTGAAGCTTTCTTT.

This clone showed up just a few times. DNA of the CDR3: TGTGCCAGCCGTAGAACCCTCAGAGGCAGCTCCTACAATGAGCAGTTCTTC. Amino acid sequence: CASRRTLRGSSYNEQFF. This chain joins TRBV27 and TRBJ2-1; D call uncertain. V dropped 8 bases and J dropped 0 bases, with 20 bases sitting between them. Germline V gives CDR1 MNHEY, CDR2 SMNVEV (reference sequence). CDR3 length: 17 amino acids.

Only one count was recorded for this clone. CDR3 region: CASSYSGTGVNNEQFF. The CDR3 DNA is TGTGCCAGCAGTTACTCGGGGACAGGGGTTAACAATGAGCAGTTCTTC. The chain employs TRBV6-5 and TRBJ2-1; TRBD1 matches 10 bases. CDR1 is MNHEY, CDR2 SVGAGI, per germline. J lost 5 bases, V lost 0 bases, and 4 bases had no gene match. The CDR3 has 16 residues.

The chain joins TRBV7-2 to TRBJ1-6; perhaps TRBD1 as D (6 bases). V shed 5 bases and J shed 4 bases, with 15 bases lying between them. In germline, CDR1 is SGHTA, CDR2 FQGNSA. The CDR3 length is 16 residues. The DNA for the CDR3 is TGTGCCAGCAGCCCCAGTGGAGGACAGTATAATTCACCCCTCCACTTT. Protein sequence: CASSPSGGQYNSPLHF. Full variable domain (rest looked up from reference TRBV7-2 and TRBJ1-6): GAGVSQSPSNKVTEKGKDVELRCDPISGHTALYWYRQSLGQGLEFLIYFQGNSAPDKSGLPSDRFSAERTGGSVSTLTIQRTQQEDSAVYLCASSPSGGQYNSPLHFGNGTRLTVT.

The rearrangement joins TRBV6-1 to TRBJ1-1; 10 nucleotides agree with TRBD1. Losses at the gene ends were 5 bases for V and 5 bases for J; bases not matched to a gene: 5. CDR1 is MNHNS and CDR2 is SASEGT in the germline V gene. The CDR3 sequence is 14 residues long. The CDR3 is CASSQDRGRTEAFF. CDR3 in DNA: TGTGCCAGCAGTCAAGACAGGGGGCGGACTGAAGCTTTCTTT.